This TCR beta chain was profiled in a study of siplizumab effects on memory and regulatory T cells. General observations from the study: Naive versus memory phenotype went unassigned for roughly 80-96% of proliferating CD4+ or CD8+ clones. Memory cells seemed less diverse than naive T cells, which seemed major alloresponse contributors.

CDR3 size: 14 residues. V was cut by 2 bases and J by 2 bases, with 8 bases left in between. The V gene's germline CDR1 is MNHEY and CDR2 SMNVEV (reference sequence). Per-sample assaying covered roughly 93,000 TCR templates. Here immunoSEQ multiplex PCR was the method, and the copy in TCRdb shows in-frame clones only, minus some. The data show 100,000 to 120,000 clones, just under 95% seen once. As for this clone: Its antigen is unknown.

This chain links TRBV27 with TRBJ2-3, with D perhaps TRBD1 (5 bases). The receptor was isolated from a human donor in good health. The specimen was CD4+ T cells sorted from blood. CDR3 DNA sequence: TGTGCCAGCAGTTTACAGGGTTTCACAGATACGCAGTATTTT. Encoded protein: CASSLQGFTDTQYF.